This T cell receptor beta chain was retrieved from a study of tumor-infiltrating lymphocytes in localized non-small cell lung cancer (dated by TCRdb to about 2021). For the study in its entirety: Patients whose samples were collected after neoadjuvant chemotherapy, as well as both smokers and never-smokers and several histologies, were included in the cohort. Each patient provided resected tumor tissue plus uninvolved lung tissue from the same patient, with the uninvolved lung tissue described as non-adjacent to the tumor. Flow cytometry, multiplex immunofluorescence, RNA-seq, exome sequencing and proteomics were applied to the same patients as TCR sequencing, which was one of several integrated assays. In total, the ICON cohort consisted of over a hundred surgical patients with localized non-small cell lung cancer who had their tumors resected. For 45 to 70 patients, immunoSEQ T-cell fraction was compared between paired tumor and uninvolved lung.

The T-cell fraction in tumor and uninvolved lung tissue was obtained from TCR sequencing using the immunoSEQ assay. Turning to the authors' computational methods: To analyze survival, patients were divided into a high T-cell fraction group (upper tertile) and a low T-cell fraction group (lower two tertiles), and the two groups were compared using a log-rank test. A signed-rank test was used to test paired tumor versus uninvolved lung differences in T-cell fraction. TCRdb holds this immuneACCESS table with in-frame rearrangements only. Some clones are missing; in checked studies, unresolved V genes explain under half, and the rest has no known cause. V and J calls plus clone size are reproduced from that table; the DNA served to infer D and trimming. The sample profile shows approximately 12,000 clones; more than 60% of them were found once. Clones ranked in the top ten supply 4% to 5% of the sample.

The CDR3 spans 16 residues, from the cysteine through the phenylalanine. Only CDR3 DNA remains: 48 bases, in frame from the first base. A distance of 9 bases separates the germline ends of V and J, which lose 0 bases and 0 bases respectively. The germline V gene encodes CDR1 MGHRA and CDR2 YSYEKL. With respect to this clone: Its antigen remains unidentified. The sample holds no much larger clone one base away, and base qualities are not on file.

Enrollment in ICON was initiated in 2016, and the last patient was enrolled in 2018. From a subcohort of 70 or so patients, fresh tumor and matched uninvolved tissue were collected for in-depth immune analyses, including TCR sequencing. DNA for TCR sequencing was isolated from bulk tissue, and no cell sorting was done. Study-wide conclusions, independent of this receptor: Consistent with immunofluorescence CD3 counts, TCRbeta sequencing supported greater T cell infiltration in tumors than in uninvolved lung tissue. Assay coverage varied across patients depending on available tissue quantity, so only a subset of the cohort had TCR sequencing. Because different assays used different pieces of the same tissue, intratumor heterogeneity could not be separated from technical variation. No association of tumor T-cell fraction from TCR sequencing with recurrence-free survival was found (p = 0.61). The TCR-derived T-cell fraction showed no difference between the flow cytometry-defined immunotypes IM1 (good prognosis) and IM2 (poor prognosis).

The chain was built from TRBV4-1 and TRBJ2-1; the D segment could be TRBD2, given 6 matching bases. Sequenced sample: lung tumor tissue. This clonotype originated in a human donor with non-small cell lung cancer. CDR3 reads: CASSQDPGGSYNEQFF. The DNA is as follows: TGCGCCAGCAGCCAAGATCCCGGGGGCTCCTACAATGAGCAGTTCTTC.